These T cell receptor beta chains were read from a single sample in a study of human T cells and chemical hapten exposure. TCRdb re-called the RACE reads with MiXCR, one entry per CDR3 protein. The table records roughly 130,000 distinct CDR3 sequences, 8.5% to 9.5% of them present only once. The sequenced sample consisted of whole blood. All receptors derive from a male donor in good health. Some clones in this sample may be carry-over from other donors' samples. CDR3s include the opening cysteine and the closing phenylalanine or tryptophan. Each record gives: J gene, clone size, D gene, CDR3 length, V gene, CDR3 protein, CDR3 DNA. The D gene is left open where the match is weak. Expanded clones get a size class; other rows say once, few or many, or leave the size out.

TRBJ1-3	many	TRBD1	17	TRBV6-5	CASSPAIGTGSGNTIYF	TGTGCCAGCAGTCCTGCTATCGGGACAGGGTCTGGAAACACCATATATTTT
TRBJ2-7	.	TRBD2	17	TRBV5-6	CASSLGTGTSGSYEQYF	TGTGCCAGCAGCTTGGGGACCGGGACTAGCGGATCCTACGAGCAGTACTTC
TRBJ1-5	few	.	16	TRBV3-1	CASSQEEPGEGQPQHF	TGTGCCAGCAGCCAAGAGGAGCCAGGGGAGGGTCAGCCCCAGCATTTT
TRBJ1-2	many	.	13	TRBV6-2/TRBV6-3	CASSPPSYYGYTF	TGTGCCAGCAGCCCCCCCAGTTACTATGGCTACACCTTC
TRBJ2-1	.	.	14	TRBV12-3/TRBV12-4	CASSFNSVHNEQFF	TGTGCCAGCAGTTTTAATAGCGTTCACAATGAGCAGTTCTTC
TRBJ2-1	many	.	17	TRBV10-3	CAISESIQGTPYNEQFF	TGTGCCATCAGTGAGTCAATTCAGGGTACCCCCTACAATGAGCAGTTCTTC
TRBJ1-1	.	.	13	TRBV10-3	CAISEIEERPAFF	TGTGCCATCAGTGAGATAGAGGAAAGACCAGCTTTCTTT
TRBJ2-7	few	TRBD2	14	TRBV5-1	CASRLGTSGYEQYF	TGCGCCAGCAGACTCGGGACTAGCGGATACGAGCAGTACTTC
TRBJ1-1	.	.	16	TRBV19	CASSTTGRFENTEAFF	TGTGCCAGTAGTACGACTGGGAGGTTTGAGAACACTGAAGCTTTCTTT
TRBJ2-7	few	.	14	TRBV19	CAVAEGQEHYEQYF	TGTGCCGTCGCAGAGGGACAAGAACACTACGAGCAGTACTTC
TRBJ2-2	.	.	14	TRBV6-2/TRBV6-3	CASSLLGTTGELFF	TGTGCCAGCAGTTTACTGGGGACCACCGGGGAGCTGTTTTTT
TRBJ2-1	few	.	16	TRBV6-2/TRBV6-3	CASSPGDPPLYNEQFF	TGTGCCAGCAGCCCGGGGGACCCTCCTTTATACAATGAGCAGTTCTTC
TRBJ2-1	.	.	14	TRBV4-2	CASSQEEGADEQFF	TGTGCCAGCAGCCAAGAGGAGGGGGCGGATGAGCAGTTCTTC
TRBJ2-1	.	.	14	TRBV7-2	CASSFAGGRNEQFF	TGTGCCAGCAGCTTCGCCGGGGGGCGCAATGAGCAGTTCTTC
TRBJ1-4	.	.	15	TRBV18	CASSPGGRRNEKLFF	TGTGCCAGCTCACCGGGGGGGCGCCGTAATGAAAAACTGTTTTTT
TRBJ1-2	.	TRBD1	14	TRBV12-3/TRBV12-4	CASTQQGVNYGYTF	TGTGCCAGCACCCAACAGGGGGTGAACTATGGCTACACCTTC
TRBJ2-5	.	TRBD2	15	TRBV5-6	CASSPGTSGEETQYF	TGTGCCAGCAGCCCAGGGACTAGCGGTGAAGAGACCCAGTACTTC
TRBJ1-1	.	.	14	TRBV20-1	CSARDSARNTEAFF	TGCAGTGCTAGAGATTCCGCCCGGAACACTGAAGCTTTCTTT
TRBJ1-6	many	.	15	TRBV12-3/TRBV12-4	CASSLWGIPNSPLHF	TGTGCCAGCAGTTTGTGGGGGATTCCAAATTCACCCCTCCACTTT
TRBJ1-1	few	TRBD1	14	TRBV7-2	CASSLAAGGGEAFF	TGTGCCAGCAGCTTAGCGGCAGGGGGGGGTGAAGCTTTCTTT
TRBJ1-1	few	TRBD1	15	TRBV27	CASRPLTGMNTEAFF	TGTGCCAGCAGGCCCCTGACAGGGATGAACACTGAAGCTTTCTTT
TRBJ2-2	few	TRBD1	18	TRBV19	CASSKPTRDRGDTGELFF	TGTGCCAGTAGTAAGCCCACCCGGGACAGGGGGGACACCGGGGAGCTGTTTTTT
TRBJ2-2	few	.	15	TRBV7-9	CASSRTDQNTGELFF	TGTGCCAGCAGCCGGACAGATCAAAACACCGGGGAGCTGTTTTTT
TRBJ2-1	few	TRBD2	15	TRBV5-1	CASSWDYGGSNEQFF	TGCGCCAGCAGCTGGGACTACGGCGGGAGCAATGAGCAGTTCTTC
TRBJ2-7	few	TRBD2	19	TRBV20-1	CSARDLGTSGIPSSYEQYF	TGCAGTGCTAGAGATCTCGGGACTAGCGGGATTCCGAGCTCCTACGAGCAGTACTTC
TRBJ1-6	few	TRBD1	13	TRBV20-1	CSARETGQSPLHF	TGCAGTGCTAGAGAGACAGGGCAGTCACCCCTCCACTTT
TRBJ1-5	.	.	17	TRBV19	CASSIKLEISWNQPQHF	TGTGCCAGTAGTATAAAATTGGAGATTAGCTGGAATCAGCCCCAGCATTTT
TRBJ2-3	.	.	17	TRBV5-6	CASSLKWGLGTADTQYF	TGTGCCAGCAGCTTGAAGTGGGGTCTGGGTACTGCAGATACGCAGTATTTT
TRBJ2-7	many	.	14	TRBV6-2/TRBV6-3	CASSYAGTTYEQYF	TGTGCCAGCAGTTACGCAGGGACCACCTACGAGCAGTACTTC
TRBJ1-1	many	TRBD1	21	TRBV7-8	CASSFPLGQGRGLSMDTEAFF	TGTGCCAGCAGCTTCCCCTTGGGACAGGGGAGGGGACTCAGCATGGACACTGAAGCTTTCTTT
TRBJ1-1	many	.	15	TRBV6-5	CASRPGSGIGTEAFF	TGTGCCAGCAGACCCGGCTCGGGGATCGGGACTGAAGCTTTCTTT
TRBJ1-1	many	TRBD1	14	TRBV27	CASSTPTGYTEAFF	TGTGCCAGCAGTACCCCGACAGGGTACACTGAAGCTTTCTTT
TRBJ1-3	.	TRBD1	15	TRBV7-2	CASSPRDSSGNTIYF	TGTGCCAGCAGCCCGCGGGACAGCTCTGGAAACACCATATATTTT
TRBJ2-7	.	.	16	TRBV18	CASSPRRPGAIYEQYF	TGTGCCAGCTCACCGCGCCGCCCGGGGGCCATCTACGAGCAGTACTTC
TRBJ1-2	.	TRBD1	13	TRBV20-1	CSAPRQGVYGYTF	TGCAGTGCTCCCCGACAGGGGGTCTATGGCTACACCTTC
TRBJ1-1	many	.	12	TRBV12-3/TRBV12-4	CASSPRDTEAFF	TGTGCCAGCAGTCCCCGGGACACTGAAGCTTTCTTT
TRBJ1-1	few	.	15	TRBV10-3	CAISESQTQGTEAFF	TGTGCCATCAGTGAGTCACAGACTCAGGGCACTGAAGCTTTCTTT
TRBJ1-1	.	.	14	TRBV7-9	CASSQTMGSTEAFF	TGTGCCAGCAGCCAGACGATGGGGAGCACTGAAGCTTTCTTT
TRBJ2-3	few	.	15	TRBV7-9	CASSFTRPSTDTQYF	TGTGCCAGCAGCTTTACGCGGCCCAGCACAGATACGCAGTATTTT
TRBJ1-2	many	.	13	TRBV20-1	CSATQGQVDGYTF	TGCAGTGCTACTCAGGGGCAAGTAGACGGCTACACCTTC
TRBJ2-7	many	.	14	TRBV29-1	CSARRGQGPNEQYF	TGCAGCGCACGTAGAGGCCAGGGCCCGAACGAGCAGTACTTC
TRBJ2-7	few	.	15	TRBV14	CASTTSFRHTYEQYF	TGTGCCAGCACCACTTCATTCAGACATACCTACGAGCAGTACTTC
TRBJ2-5	.	.	14	TRBV5-1	CASSSRGQGETQYF	TGCGCCAGCAGCTCAAGGGGACAAGGAGAGACCCAGTACTTC
TRBJ2-6	many	.	15	TRBV6-1	CASSADSSGANVLTF	TGTGCCAGCAGTGCAGACAGCTCTGGGGCCAACGTCCTGACTTTC
TRBJ2-3	.	TRBD2	16	TRBV6-5	CASSLTSGSPTDTQYF	TGTGCCAGCAGTTTGACTAGCGGGAGTCCCACAGATACGCAGTATTTT
TRBJ1-4	.	.	15	TRBV7-9	CASSLGGQRNEKLFF	TGTGCCAGCAGCTTAGGAGGGCAGCGTAATGAAAAACTGTTTTTT
TRBJ1-5	.	.	14	TRBV29-1	CSAVTLMTHQPQHF	TGCAGCGCTGTAACATTGATGACCCATCAGCCCCAGCATTTT
TRBJ2-1	few	.	14	TRBV6-4	CASRGDTISGEQFF	TGTGCCAGCAGAGGAGACACGATTTCGGGTGAGCAGTTCTTC
TRBJ1-1	.	.	11	TRBV7-2	CASSLGLEAFF	TGTGCCAGCAGCTTAGGGCTTGAAGCTTTCTTT
TRBJ2-1	once	TRBD1	15	TRBV7-9	CASSPGTGQDNEQFF	TGTGCCAGCAGCCCAGGGACAGGGCAGGACAATGAGCAGTTCTTC
TRBJ2-2	few	.	16	TRBV20-1	CSARDPRTANTGELFF	TGCAGTGCTAGAGATCCCCGGACCGCGAACACCGGGGAGCTGTTTTTT
TRBJ2-7	many	.	11	TRBV6-5	CASSYWGEQYF	TGTGCCAGCAGTTACTGGGGCGAGCAGTACTTC
TRBJ2-4	few	.	12	TRBV7-2	CASSLNGQSGHF	TGTGCCAGCAGCTTAAACGGACAGTCGGGGCACTTC
TRBJ1-4	few	.	13	TRBV10-3	CAIREAAGEKLFF	TGTGCCATCAGAGAGGCCGCAGGTGAAAAACTGTTTTTT
TRBJ2-7	few	.	14	TRBV20-1	CSARDSDRAYEQYF	TGCAGTGCTAGAGATAGCGACAGAGCCTACGAGCAGTACTTC
TRBJ2-1	.	.	13	TRBV4-3	CASSQDAYNEQFF	TGCGCCAGCAGCCAAGACGCCTACAATGAGCAGTTCTTC
TRBJ1-4	.	.	13	TRBV18	CASSPQQEEKLFF	TGTGCCAGCTCACCACAGCAGGAGGAAAAACTGTTTTTT
TRBJ1-2	.	.	13	TRBV19	CASSILQGNGYTF	TGTGCCAGTAGTATCCTGCAGGGGAATGGCTACACCTTC
TRBJ1-5	.	TRBD1	14	TRBV28	CASSPTRNRGVWHF	TGTGCCAGCAGCCCCACCCGAAACAGGGGAGTATGGCATTTT